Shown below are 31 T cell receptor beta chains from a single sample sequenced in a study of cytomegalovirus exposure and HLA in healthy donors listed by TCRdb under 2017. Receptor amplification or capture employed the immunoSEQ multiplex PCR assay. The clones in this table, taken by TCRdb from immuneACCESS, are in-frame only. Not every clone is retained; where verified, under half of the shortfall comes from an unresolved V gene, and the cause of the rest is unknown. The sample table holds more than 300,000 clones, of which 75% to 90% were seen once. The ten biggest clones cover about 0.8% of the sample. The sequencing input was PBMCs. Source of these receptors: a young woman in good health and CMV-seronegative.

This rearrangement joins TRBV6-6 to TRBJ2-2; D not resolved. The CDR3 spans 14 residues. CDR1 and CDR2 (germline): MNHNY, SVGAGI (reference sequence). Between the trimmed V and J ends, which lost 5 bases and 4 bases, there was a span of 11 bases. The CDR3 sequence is CASSPVITTGELFF. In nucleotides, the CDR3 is TGTGCCAGCAGTCCAGTAATAACCACCGGGGAGCTGTTTTTT.

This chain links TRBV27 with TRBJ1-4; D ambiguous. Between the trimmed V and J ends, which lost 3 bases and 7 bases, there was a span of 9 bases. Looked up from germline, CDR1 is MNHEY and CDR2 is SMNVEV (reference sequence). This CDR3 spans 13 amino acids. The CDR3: CASSLTYAEKLFF. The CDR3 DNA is TGTGCCAGCAGTTTGACTTACGCTGAAAAACTGTTTTTT.

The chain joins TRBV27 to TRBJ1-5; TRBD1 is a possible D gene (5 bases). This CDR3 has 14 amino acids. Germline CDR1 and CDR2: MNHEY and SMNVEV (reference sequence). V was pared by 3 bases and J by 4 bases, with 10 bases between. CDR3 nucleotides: TGTGCCAGCAGTTTGGGTAGGGGTAATCAGCCCCAGCATTTT. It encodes CASSLGRGNQPQHF.

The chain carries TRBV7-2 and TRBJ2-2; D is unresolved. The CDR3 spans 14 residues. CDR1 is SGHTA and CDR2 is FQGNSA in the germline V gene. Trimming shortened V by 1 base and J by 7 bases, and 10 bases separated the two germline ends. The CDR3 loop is CASSLVRRGGELFF. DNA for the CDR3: TGTGCCAGCAGCTTAGTACGTCGCGGCGGGGAGCTGTTTTTT.

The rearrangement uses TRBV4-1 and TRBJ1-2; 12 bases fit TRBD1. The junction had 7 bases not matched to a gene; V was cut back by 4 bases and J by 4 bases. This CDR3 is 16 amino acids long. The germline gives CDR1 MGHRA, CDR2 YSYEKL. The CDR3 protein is CASSRGQGALSYGYTF. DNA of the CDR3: TGCGCCAGCAGCCGGGGACAGGGGGCCCTGTCCTATGGCTACACCTTC.

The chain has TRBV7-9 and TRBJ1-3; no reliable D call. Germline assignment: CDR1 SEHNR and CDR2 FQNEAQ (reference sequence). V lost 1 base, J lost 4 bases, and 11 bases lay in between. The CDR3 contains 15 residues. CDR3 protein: CASSLGRSPGNTIYF. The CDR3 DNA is TGTGCCAGCAGCTTAGGCAGGTCCCCCGGAAACACCATATATTTT.

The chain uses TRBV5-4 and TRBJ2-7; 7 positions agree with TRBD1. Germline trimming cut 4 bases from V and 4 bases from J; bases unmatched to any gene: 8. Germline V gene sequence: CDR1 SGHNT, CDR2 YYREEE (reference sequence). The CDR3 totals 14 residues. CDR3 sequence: CASSMTGRNYEQYF. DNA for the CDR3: TGTGCCAGCAGCATGACAGGGAGAAATTACGAGCAGTACTTC.

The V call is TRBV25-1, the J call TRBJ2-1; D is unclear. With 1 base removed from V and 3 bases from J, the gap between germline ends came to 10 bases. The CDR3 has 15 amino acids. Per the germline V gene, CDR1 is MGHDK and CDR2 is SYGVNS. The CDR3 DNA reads TGTGCCAGCAGTGAATCCGTTAGCTACTACAATGAGCAGTTCTTC. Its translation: CASSESVSYYNEQFF.

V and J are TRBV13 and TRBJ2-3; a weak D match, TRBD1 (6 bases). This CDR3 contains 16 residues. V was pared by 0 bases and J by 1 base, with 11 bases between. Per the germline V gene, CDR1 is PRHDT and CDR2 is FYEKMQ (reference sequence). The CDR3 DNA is TGTGCCAGCAGCTTAGGTAAAGGGGGAGGCACAGATACGCAGTATTTT. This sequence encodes CASSLGKGGGTDTQYF.

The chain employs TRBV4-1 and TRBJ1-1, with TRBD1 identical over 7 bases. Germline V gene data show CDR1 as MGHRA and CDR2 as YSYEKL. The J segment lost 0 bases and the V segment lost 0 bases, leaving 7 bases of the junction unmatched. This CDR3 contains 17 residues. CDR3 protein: CASSQDGGQFLNTEAFF. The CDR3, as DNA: TGCGCCAGCAGCCAAGATGGGGGACAGTTCTTGAACACTGAAGCTTTCTTT.

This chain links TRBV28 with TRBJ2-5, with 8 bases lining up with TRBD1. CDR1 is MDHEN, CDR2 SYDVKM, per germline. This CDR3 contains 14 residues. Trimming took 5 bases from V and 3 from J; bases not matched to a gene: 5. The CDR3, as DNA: TGTGCCAGCAGTCTCGAGACAGGGGAAGAGACCCAGTACTTC. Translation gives CASSLETGEETQYF.

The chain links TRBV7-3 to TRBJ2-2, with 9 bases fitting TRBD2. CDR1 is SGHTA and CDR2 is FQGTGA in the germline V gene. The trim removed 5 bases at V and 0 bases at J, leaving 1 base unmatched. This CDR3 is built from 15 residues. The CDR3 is CASSLAGTNTGELFF. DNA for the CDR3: TGTGCCAGCAGCCTAGCGGGGACGAACACCGGGGAGCTGTTTTTT.

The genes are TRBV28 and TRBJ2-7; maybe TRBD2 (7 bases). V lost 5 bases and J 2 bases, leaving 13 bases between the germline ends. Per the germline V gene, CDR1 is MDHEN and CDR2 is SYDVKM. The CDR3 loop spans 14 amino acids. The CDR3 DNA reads TGTGCCAGCAGTAGGGAGGGGGGTACCTACGAGCAGTACTTC. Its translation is CASSREGGTYEQYF.

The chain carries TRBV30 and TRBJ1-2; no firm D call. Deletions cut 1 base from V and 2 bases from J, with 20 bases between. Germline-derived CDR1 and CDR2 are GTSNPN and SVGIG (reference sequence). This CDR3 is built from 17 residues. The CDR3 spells CAWSAQTPAVPNYGYTF. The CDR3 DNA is TGTGCCTGGAGTGCACAAACGCCGGCGGTTCCGAACTATGGCTACACCTTC.

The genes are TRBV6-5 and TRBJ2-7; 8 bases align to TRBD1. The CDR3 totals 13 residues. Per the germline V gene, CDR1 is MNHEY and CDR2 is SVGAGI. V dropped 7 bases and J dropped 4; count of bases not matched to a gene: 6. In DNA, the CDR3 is TGTGCCAGCACCTCAGGGGGCGCTTACGAGCAGTACTTC. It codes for CASTSGGAYEQYF.

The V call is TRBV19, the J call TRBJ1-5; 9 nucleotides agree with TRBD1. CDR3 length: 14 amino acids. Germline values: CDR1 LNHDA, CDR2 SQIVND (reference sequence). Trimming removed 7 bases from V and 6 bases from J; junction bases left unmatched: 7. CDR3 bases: TGTGCCAGTACCACGGGACAGGGCGGTCAGCCCCAGCATTTT. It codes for CASTTGQGGQPQHF.

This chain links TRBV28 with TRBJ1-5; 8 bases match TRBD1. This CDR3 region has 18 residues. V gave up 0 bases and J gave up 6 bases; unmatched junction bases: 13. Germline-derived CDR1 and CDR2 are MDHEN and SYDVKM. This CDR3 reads CASSLWGLRQGRIQPQHF. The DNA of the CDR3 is TGTGCCAGCAGTTTATGGGGGCTGAGACAGGGGAGAATTCAGCCCCAGCATTTT.

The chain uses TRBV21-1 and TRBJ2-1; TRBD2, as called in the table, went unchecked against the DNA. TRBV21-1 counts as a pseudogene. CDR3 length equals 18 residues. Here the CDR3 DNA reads TGTGCCAGCAGCAAAGGGGATAGCGGGAGGGCCATAAGCAATGAGCAGTTCTTC. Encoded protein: CASSKGDSGRAISNEQFF.

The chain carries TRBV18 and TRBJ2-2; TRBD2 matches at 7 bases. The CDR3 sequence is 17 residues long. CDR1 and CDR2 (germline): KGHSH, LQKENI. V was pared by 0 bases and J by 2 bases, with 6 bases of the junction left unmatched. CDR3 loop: CASSPPGVAGNTGELFF. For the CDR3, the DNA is TGTGCCAGCTCACCACCGGGGGTAGCGGGCAACACCGGGGAGCTGTTTTTT.

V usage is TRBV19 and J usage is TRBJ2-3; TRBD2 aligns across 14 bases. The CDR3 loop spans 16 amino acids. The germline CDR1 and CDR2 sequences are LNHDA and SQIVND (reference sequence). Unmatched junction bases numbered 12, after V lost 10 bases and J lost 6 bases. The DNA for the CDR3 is TGTGCCACCTCCCCGACTAGCGGGGGGGCCGGGGATACGCAGTATTTT. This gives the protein CATSPTSGGAGDTQYF.

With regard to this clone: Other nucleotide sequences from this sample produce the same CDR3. CDR3 coding DNA: TGTGCCAGCAGTTTGGACAGGGTATCTGGAAACACCATATATTTT. It yields the protein CASSLDRVSGNTIYF. V and J are TRBV7-9 and TRBJ1-3, with TRBD1 identical over 8 bases. J lost 1 base, V lost 6 bases, and 5 bases had no gene match. This CDR3 contains 15 residues. Germline lookup yields CDR1 SEHNR and CDR2 FQNEAQ (reference sequence).

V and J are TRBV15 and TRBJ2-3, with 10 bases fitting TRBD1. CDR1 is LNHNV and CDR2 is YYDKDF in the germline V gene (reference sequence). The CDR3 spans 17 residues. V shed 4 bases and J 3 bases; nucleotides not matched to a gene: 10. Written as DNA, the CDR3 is TGTGCCACCAGCATTCTCCCTAGGACAGGGGGAACAGATACGCAGTATTTT. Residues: CATSILPRTGGTDTQYF.

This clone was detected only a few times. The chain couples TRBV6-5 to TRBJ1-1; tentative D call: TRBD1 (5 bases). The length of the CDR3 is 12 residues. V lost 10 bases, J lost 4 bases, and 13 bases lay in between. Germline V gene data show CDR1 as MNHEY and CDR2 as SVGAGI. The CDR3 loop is CATRPGGTEAFF. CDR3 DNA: TGTGCCACCAGACCGGGGGGCACTGAAGCTTTCTTT.

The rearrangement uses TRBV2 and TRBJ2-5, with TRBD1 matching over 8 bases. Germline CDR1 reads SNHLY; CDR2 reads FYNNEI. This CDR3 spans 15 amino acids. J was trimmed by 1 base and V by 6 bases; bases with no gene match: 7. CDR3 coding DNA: TGTGCCAGCAGGTGGACAGGGCGAGGCCAAGAGACCCAGTACTTC. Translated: CASRWTGRGQETQYF.

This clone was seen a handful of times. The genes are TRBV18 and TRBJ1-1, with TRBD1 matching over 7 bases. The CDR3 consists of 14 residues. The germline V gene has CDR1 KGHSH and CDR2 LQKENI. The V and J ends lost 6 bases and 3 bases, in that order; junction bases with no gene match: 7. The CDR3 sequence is CASSRGRGDTEAFF. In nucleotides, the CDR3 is TGTGCCAGCTCCCGGGGCAGGGGGGACACTGAAGCTTTCTTT. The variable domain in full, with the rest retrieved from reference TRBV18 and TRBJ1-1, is NAGVMQNPRHLVRRRGQEARLRCSPMKGHSHVYWYRQLPEEGLKFMVYLQKENIIDESGMPKERFSAEFPKEGPSILRIQQVVRGDSAAYFCASSRGRGDTEAFFGQGTRLTVV.

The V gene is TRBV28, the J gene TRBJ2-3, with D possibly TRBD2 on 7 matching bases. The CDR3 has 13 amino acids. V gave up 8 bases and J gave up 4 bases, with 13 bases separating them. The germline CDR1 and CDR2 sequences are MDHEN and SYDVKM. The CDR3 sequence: CASSHGGPDTQYF. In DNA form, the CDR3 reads TGTGCCAGCTCCCACGGGGGGCCAGATACGCAGTATTTT.

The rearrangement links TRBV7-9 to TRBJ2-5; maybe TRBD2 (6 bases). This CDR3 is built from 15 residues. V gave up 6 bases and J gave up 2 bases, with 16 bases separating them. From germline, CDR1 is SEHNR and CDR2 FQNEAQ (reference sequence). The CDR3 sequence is CASRTGGSVQETQYF. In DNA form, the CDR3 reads TGTGCCAGCAGAACAGGAGGGTCCGTTCAAGAGACCCAGTACTTC.

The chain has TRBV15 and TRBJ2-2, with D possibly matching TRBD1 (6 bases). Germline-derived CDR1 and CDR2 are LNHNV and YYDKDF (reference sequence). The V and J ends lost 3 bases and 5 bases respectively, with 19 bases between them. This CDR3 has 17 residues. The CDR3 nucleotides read TGTGCCACCAGCAGGGGCAACAGGGTCGCATGGACCGGGGAGCTGTTTTTT. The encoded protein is CATSRGNRVAWTGELFF.

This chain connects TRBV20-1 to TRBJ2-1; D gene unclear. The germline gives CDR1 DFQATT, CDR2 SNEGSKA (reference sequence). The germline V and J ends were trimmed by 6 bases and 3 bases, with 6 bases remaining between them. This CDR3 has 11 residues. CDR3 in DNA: TGCAGTGCCCAAAACTACAATGAGCAGTTCTTC. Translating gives CSAQNYNEQFF.

CDR3 DNA sequence: TGTGCCAGCAGCGCCTGGTCGGGACAGGGCCATGAAGCTTTCTTT. The encoded protein is CASSAWSGQGHEAFF. J is TRBJ1-1 and V is TRBV9; 9 nucleotides align to TRBD1. CDR1 SGDLS and CDR2 YYNGEE come from the germline V gene. The CDR3 runs 15 residues. With 3 bases clipped from V and 7 bases from J, the junction kept 10 bases outside the gene matches.

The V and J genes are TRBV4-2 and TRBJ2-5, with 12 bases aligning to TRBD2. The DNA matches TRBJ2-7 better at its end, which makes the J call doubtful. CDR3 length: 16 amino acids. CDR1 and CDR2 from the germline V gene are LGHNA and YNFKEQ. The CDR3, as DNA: TGTGCCAGCAGCCAGAGACTAGCGGGAGACAGGGACGAGCAGTACTTC. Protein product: CASSQRLAGDRDEQYF.